The 27 T cell receptor beta chains reported below all come from one sample, sequenced in a study of graft-versus-host responses after intestinal transplantation. Clones were read by immunoSEQ multiplex PCR, and TCRdb kept only the in-frame ones, dropping some. The sample holds about 45,000 clones; 75% to 95% are singletons and the top ten take roughly 4.5%. Sequenced here: PBMCs, sampled 524 days after transplant. These receptors all come from a human patient who received an intestinal transplant, so some T cells may come from the graft donor.

This clone occurred once. The chain is built from TRBV18 and TRBJ2-7, with a tentative D call TRBD2 (5 bases). Germline V gene data show CDR1 as KGHSH and CDR2 as LQKENI. Trimming took off 1 base at V and 2 bases at J, with 12 bases between the two ends. The CDR3 sequence is 15 residues long. The CDR3 nucleotides read TGTGCCAGCTCACCACGGAGGACCTCTGCCTACGAGCAGTACTTC. Protein sequence: CASSPRRTSAYEQYF. The full variable domain, with the rest looked up from reference TRBV18 and TRBJ2-7, is NAGVMQNPRHLVRRRGQEARLRCSPMKGHSHVYWYRQLPEEGLKFMVYLQKENIIDESGMPKERFSAEFPKEGPSILRIQQVVRGDSAAYFCASSPRRTSAYEQYFGPGTRLTVT.

The rearrangement joins TRBV7-6 to TRBJ2-3; 7 bases align to TRBD2. The CDR3 consists of 19 residues. Trimming at V came to 2 bases and at J to 2 bases, leaving 16 bases not matched to a gene. Germline V gene data show CDR1 as SGHVS and CDR2 as FNYEAQ. This chain's CDR3 is CASSLTSGGGRSDTDTQYF. The CDR3 DNA is TGTGCCAGCAGCTTAACGTCGGGGGGAGGTCGGTCCGACACAGATACGCAGTATTTT.

This chain links TRBV15 with TRBJ1-2, with 7 positions matching TRBD1. V shed 0 bases and J 8 bases; nucleotides not matched to a gene: 15. Looked up from germline, CDR1 is LNHNV and CDR2 is YYDKDF (reference sequence). The CDR3 spans 17 residues. The DNA for the CDR3 is TGTGCCACCAGCAGAGATAGGACAGGTGGGAGGAGAGGCGGCTACACCTTC. Its protein product is CATSRDRTGGRRGGYTF. Drawing the rest from reference TRBV15 and TRBJ1-2, the complete variable domain is DAMVIQNPRYQVTQFGKPVTLSCSQTLNHNVMYWYQQKSSQAPKLLFHYYDKDFNNEADTPDNFQSRRPNTSFCFLDIRSPGLGDTAMYLCATSRDRTGGRRGGYTFGSGTRLTVV.

V gene TRBV14 combines with J gene TRBJ2-5; perhaps TRBD1 as D (5 bases). Germline lookup yields CDR1 SGHDN and CDR2 FVKESK. V was pared by 4 bases and J by 1 base, with 16 bases between. CDR3 length: 16 residues. CDR3 in amino acids: CASSPVVYRTQETQYF. The CDR3 nucleotides read TGTGCCAGCAGCCCGGTCGTTTACAGGACCCAAGAGACCCAGTACTTC. Full variable domain (missing parts from reference TRBV14 and TRBJ2-5): EAGVTQFPSHSVIEKGQTVTLRCDPISGHDNLYWYRRVMGKEIKFLLHFVKESKQDESGMPNNRFLAERTGGTYSTLKVQPAELEDSGVYFCASSPVVYRTQETQYFGPGTRLLVL.

The count of this clone is one. This chain links TRBV30 with TRBJ1-2; 9 nucleotides match TRBD1. V was pared by 1 base and J by 0 bases, with 6 bases of the junction left unmatched. CDR1 and CDR2 from the germline V gene are GTSNPN and SVGIG (reference sequence). The CDR3 covers 16 residues. CDR3 amino acids: CAWSDEGTGSNYGYTF. The CDR3 region has the DNA TGTGCCTGGAGTGACGAGGGGACAGGGTCTAACTATGGCTACACCTTC.

The rearrangement joins TRBV11-3 to TRBJ2-7; TRBD1 aligns across 8 bases. V lost 2 bases and J lost 3; bases outside the gene matches: 0. This CDR3 region has 13 residues. Germline values: CDR1 SGHNT, CDR2 YENEEA. For the CDR3, the DNA is TGTGCCAGCAGCTTAACAGGGGGCTACGAGCAGTACTTC. Its translation is CASSLTGGYEQYF. The full variable domain, with the rest looked up from reference TRBV11-3 and TRBJ2-7, is EAGVVQSPRYKIIEKKQPVAFWCNPISGHNTLYWYLQNLGQGPELLIRYENEEAVDDSQLPKDRFSAERLKGVDSTLKIQPAELGDSAVYLCASSLTGGYEQYFGPGTRLTVT.

A single count supports this clone. The rearrangement joins TRBV19 to TRBJ2-1; D is unresolved. The CDR3 length is 14 residues. Germline CDR1 is LNHDA and CDR2 is SQIVND (reference sequence). Here the CDR3 reads CASRTASSYNEQFF. In nucleotides, the CDR3 is TGTGCGTCGAGGACGGCGAGCTCCTACAATGAGCAGTTCTTC.

This clone was counted once. The chain uses TRBV10-3 and TRBJ2-3; D uncertain. The germline gives CDR1 ENHRY, CDR2 SYGVKD. V lost 0 bases to trimming and J lost 4 bases, with 23 bases between them. This CDR3 has 19 amino acids. The CDR3 DNA is TGTGCCATCAGTGAGTCGAAGGCAGGACCCGCCCGAAAGGCAGATACGCAGTATTTT. It yields the protein CAISESKAGPARKADTQYF.

This sequence joins TRBV4-1 and TRBJ2-1; D gene uncertain. Looked up from germline, CDR1 is MGHRA and CDR2 is YSYEKL. With 7 bases removed from V and 4 bases from J, the gap between germline ends came to 20 bases. The CDR3 has 16 residues. The CDR3 here is CASTLEEATSYNEQFF. DNA of the CDR3: TGCGCCAGCACCCTTGAGGAAGCGACTTCATACAATGAGCAGTTCTTC.

The chain employs TRBV6-1 and TRBJ2-7; a possible D gene is TRBD2 (6 bases). The V gene lost 8 bases and the J gene lost 1 base, with 9 bases spanning the gap. CDR3 size: 12 residues. The V gene's germline CDR1 is MNHNS and CDR2 SASEGT. CDR3 in amino acids: CASAGPSYEQYF. CDR3 nucleotides: TGTGCCAGCGCGGGACCTTCCTACGAGCAGTACTTC.

The gene calls are TRBV4-2 and TRBJ1-5; TRBD1 agrees at 10 bases. The ends lost 5 bases at V and 4 bases at J; junction bases unmatched: 2. CDR3 length: 14 amino acids. Germline lookup yields CDR1 LGHNA and CDR2 YNFKEQ. The chain's CDR3 is CASSLGQGNQPQHF. The CDR3 nucleotides read TGTGCCAGCAGCTTGGGACAGGGGAATCAGCCCCAGCATTTT.

The CDR3 DNA is TGTGCCAGCAGTTTATGGCGACAGAACACCGGGGAGCTGTTTTTT. It encodes CASSLWRQNTGELFF. The chain employs TRBV28 and TRBJ2-2, with D uncertain. The CDR3 has 15 amino acids. Germline CDR1 MDHEN, CDR2 SYDVKM. V lost 0 bases, J lost 1 base, and 6 bases lay in between.

The chain is built from TRBV18 and TRBJ2-2; D may be TRBD1 (6 bases). Germline CDR1 KGHSH, CDR2 LQKENI. The CDR3 extends over 16 amino acids. V was pared by 6 bases and J by 1 base, with 15 bases between. CDR3 protein: CASSLGQNLNTGELFF. The CDR3 DNA reads TGTGCCAGCTCGCTGGGACAAAATTTGAACACCGGGGAGCTGTTTTTT.

The chain's CDR3 is CASSLGGVRGYNEQFF. The CDR3 DNA follows: TGTGCCAGCAGCTTAGGAGGGGTTAGGGGTTACAATGAGCAGTTCTTC. The chain is built from TRBV11-2 and TRBJ2-1; possibly TRBD1 or TRBD2 for D (5 bases each). The CDR3 loop spans 16 amino acids. Deletions cut 1 base from V and 4 bases from J, with 14 bases between. Looked up from germline, CDR1 is SGHAT and CDR2 is FQNNGV. Based on the CDR3 plus reference TRBV11-2 and TRBJ2-1, the full variable domain is EAGVAQSPRYKIIEKRQSVAFWCNPISGHATLYWYQQILGQGPKLLIQFQNNGVVDDSQLPKDRFSAERLKGVDSTLKIQPAKLEDSAVYLCASSLGGVRGYNEQFFGPGTRLTVL.

J is TRBJ1-2 and V is TRBV7-3, with 9 bases matching TRBD1. The germline CDR1 and CDR2 sequences are SGHTA and FQGTGA. With V trimmed by 1 base and J by 6 bases, 6 bases remained unmatched. The CDR3 runs to 15 residues. This chain's CDR3 is CASSLRTQGAHGYTF. The CDR3 region has the DNA TGTGCCAGCAGCTTAAGAACACAGGGGGCGCATGGCTACACCTTC.

The CDR3 nucleotides read TGTGCCAGCAGCCCAGGGGTGCGGAACACTGAAGCTTTCTTT. Translation: CASSPGVRNTEAFF. The J gene is TRBJ1-1, the V gene TRBV5-4, with D possibly matching TRBD1 (6 bases). This CDR3 spans 14 amino acids. Per the germline V gene, CDR1 is SGHNT and CDR2 is YYREEE (reference sequence). V was trimmed by 4 bases and J by 1 base, leaving 11 bases between them.

The sample holds a few counts of this clone. The rearrangement joins TRBV30 to TRBJ1-1; no reliable D call. V was clipped by 5 bases and J by 1 base, with 5 bases between them. In germline, CDR1 is GTSNPN, CDR2 SVGIG (reference sequence). CDR3 length: 11 residues. The chain's CDR3 is CAWVRNTEAFF. DNA for the CDR3: TGTGCCTGGGTAAGGAACACTGAAGCTTTCTTT.

The chain couples TRBV4-3 to TRBJ2-3; D is undetermined. Trimming took 3 bases from V and 0 from J, leaving 10 bases between them. CDR3 length: 15 amino acids. Germline CDR1 LGHNA, CDR2 YSLEER. Here the CDR3 DNA reads TGCGCCAGCAGCCACGAAGGGCTCAGCACAGATACGCAGTATTTT. This sequence encodes CASSHEGLSTDTQYF.

The V call is TRBV28, the J call TRBJ2-7; 14 bases map to TRBD2. Trimming cost V 3 bases and J 3 bases; bases outside gene matches: 4. The V gene's germline CDR1 is MDHEN and CDR2 SYDVKM. This CDR3 has 16 amino acids. CDR3 bases: TGTGCCAGCAGTTTGGGACTAGCGGGAGTGGGCTACGAGCAGTACTTC. Translating gives CASSLGLAGVGYEQYF.

The V gene is TRBV19, the J gene TRBJ1-5, with D hard to call. Trimming pared 3 bases from V and 6 bases from J, leaving 18 bases between. The length of the CDR3 is 16 residues. The germline V gene has CDR1 LNHDA and CDR2 SQIVND (reference sequence). CDR3 in amino acids: CASSIGGRVKGQPQHF. Written as DNA, the CDR3 is TGTGCCAGTAGTATTGGTGGGCGAGTGAAAGGTCAGCCCCAGCATTTT.

The chain is built from TRBV7-9 and TRBJ1-2; perhaps TRBD1 as D (5 bases). V was pared by 3 bases and J by 7 bases, with 9 bases between. The CDR3 spans 12 residues. From germline, CDR1 is SEHNR and CDR2 FQNEAQ (reference sequence). Here the CDR3 reads CASSLGLGGYTF. The CDR3 bases are TGTGCCAGCAGCTTGGGGCTTGGTGGCTACACCTTC.

V and J are TRBV9 and TRBJ1-1; 10 bases are shared with TRBD1. The germline CDR1 and CDR2 sequences are SGDLS and YYNGEE. CDR3 length equals 15 residues. Trimming at V came to 4 bases and at J to 3 bases, leaving 6 bases not matched to a gene. The CDR3 spells CASSPPGQGHTEAFF. For the CDR3, the DNA is TGTGCCAGCAGCCCCCCGGGACAGGGGCACACTGAAGCTTTCTTT.

The chain links TRBV2 to TRBJ2-7; the match to TRBD2 covers 13 bases. Germline values: CDR1 SNHLY, CDR2 FYNNEI. The CDR3 spans 15 residues. Trimming cost V 6 bases and J 3 bases; bases outside gene matches: 5. The CDR3 nucleotides read TGTGCCAGCAGACCGGGGACTAGCGGGATCTACGAGCAGTACTTC. The encoded protein is CASRPGTSGIYEQYF.

The rearrangement uses TRBV19 and TRBJ2-7, with unresolved D. V lost 3 bases and J lost 6, with 15 bases in between. The length of the CDR3 is 14 residues. The germline V gene encodes CDR1 LNHDA and CDR2 SQIVND (reference sequence). The CDR3: CASSIGFKRSEQYF. The CDR3 DNA is TGTGCCAGTAGTATCGGATTTAAAAGAAGCGAGCAGTACTTC.

The J gene is TRBJ2-5, the V gene TRBV5-1, with TRBD1 identical over 8 bases. Trimming removed 2 bases from V and 3 bases from J; junction bases left unmatched: 18. The CDR3 has 19 amino acids. From germline, CDR1 is SGHRS and CDR2 YFSETQ. CDR3 sequence: CASSFLGIITGGPKETQYF. For the CDR3, the DNA is TGCGCCAGCAGCTTTCTTGGCATCATTACAGGGGGGCCTAAAGAGACCCAGTACTTC.

The CDR3 sequence is CASSLWGRESEQFF. Here the CDR3 DNA reads TGTGCCAGCAGTTTATGGGGCAGGGAAAGTGAGCAGTTCTTC. V gene TRBV27 combines with J gene TRBJ2-1, with a tentative D call TRBD1 (5 bases). This CDR3 is 14 amino acids long. Looked up from germline, CDR1 is MNHEY and CDR2 is SMNVEV (reference sequence). Trimming removed 1 base from V and 9 bases from J, with 13 bases in between.

The gene calls are TRBV4-1 and TRBJ2-7, with TRBD2 identical over 8 bases. V lost 4 bases to trimming and J lost 4 bases; unmatched junction nucleotides: 6. CDR3 length: 14 residues. Germline loops: CDR1 MGHRA, CDR2 YSYEKL. As DNA, the CDR3 is TGCGCCAGCAGCCTGAGCGGGAGTGAGTACGAGCAGTACTTC. Its translation: CASSLSGSEYEQYF.